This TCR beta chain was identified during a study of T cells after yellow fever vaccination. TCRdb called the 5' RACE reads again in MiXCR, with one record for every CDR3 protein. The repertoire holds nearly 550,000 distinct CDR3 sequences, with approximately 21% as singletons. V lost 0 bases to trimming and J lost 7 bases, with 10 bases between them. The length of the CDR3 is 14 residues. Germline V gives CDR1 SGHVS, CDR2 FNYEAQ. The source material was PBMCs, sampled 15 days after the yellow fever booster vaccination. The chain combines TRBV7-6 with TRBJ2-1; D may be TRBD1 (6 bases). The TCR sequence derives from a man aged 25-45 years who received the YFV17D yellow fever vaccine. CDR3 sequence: CASSLAGTPNEQFF. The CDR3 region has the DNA TGTGCCAGCAGCTTAGCAGGGACACCAAATGAGCAGTTCTTC.